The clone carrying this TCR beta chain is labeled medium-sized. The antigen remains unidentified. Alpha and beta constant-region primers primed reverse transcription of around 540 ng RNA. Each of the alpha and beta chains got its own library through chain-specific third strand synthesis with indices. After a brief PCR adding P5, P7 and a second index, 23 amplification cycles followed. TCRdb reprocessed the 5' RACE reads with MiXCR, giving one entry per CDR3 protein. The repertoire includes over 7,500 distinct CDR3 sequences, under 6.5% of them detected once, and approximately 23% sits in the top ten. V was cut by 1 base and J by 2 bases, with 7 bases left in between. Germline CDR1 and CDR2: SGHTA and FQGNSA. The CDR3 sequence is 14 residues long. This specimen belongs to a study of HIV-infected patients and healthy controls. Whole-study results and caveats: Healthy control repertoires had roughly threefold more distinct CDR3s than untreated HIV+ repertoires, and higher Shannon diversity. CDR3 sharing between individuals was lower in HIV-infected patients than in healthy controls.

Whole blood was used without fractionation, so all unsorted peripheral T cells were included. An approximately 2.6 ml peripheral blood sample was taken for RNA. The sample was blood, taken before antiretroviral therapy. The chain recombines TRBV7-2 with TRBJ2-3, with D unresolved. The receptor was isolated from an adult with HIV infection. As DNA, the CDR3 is TGTGCCAGCAGCTTAGGAAGGTCCACAGATACGCAGTATTTT. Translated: CASSLGRSTDTQYF.